A selection of T cell receptor beta chains follows, all from one sample in a study of T cell responses to AZD1222 COVID-19 vaccine. Sequenced by immunoSEQ multiplex PCR; TCRdb stores in-frame clones only, minus some. Altogether fewer than 200,000 clones are present, 85% to 90% being singletons, with the ten largest covering around a tenth. This specimen was peripheral blood, taken 28 days after the second AZD1222 dose. The receptors come from an adult who received the AZD1222 COVID-19 vaccine. CDR3s include the opening cysteine and the closing phenylalanine or tryptophan. Each record gives: J gene, D gene, V gene, CDR3 length, clone size, CDR3 protein, CDR3 DNA. The D gene is left open where the match is weak. For some rows the clone size is stated as once, few or many, or as a class when expanded; others skip it.

TRBJ1-6 | TRBD1 | TRBV6-5 | 14 | once | CASSYTGEDSPLHF | TGTGCCAGCAGTTACACAGGGGAGGATTCACCCCTCCACTTT
TRBJ2-2 | - | TRBV19 | 13 | - | CASSTGATGELFF | TGTGCCAGTAGTACAGGGGCAACCGGGGAGCTGTTTTTT
TRBJ1-1 | - | TRBV3-1/TRBV3-2 | 15 | - | CASSEKGKLNTEAFF | TGTGCCAGCAGCGAAAAGGGCAAGTTGAACACTGAAGCTTTCTTT
TRBJ2-5 | - | TRBV19 | 14 | once | CASSIRSHQETQYF | TGTGCCAGTAGTATCCGAAGTCACCAAGAGACCCAGTACTTC
TRBJ2-6 | - | TRBV7-3 | 15 | - | CASSPRISGANVLTF | TGTGCCAGCAGCCCAAGGATCTCTGGGGCCAACGTCCTGACTTTC
TRBJ2-7 | - | TRBV2 | 17 | - | CASRARLGVGGLYEQYF | TGTGCCAGCAGGGCCCGGTTGGGTGTTGGGGGCCTCTACGAGCAGTACTTC
TRBJ2-7 | - | TRBV10-3 | 13 | - | CAISVGYPYEQYF | TGTGCCATCAGTGTCGGCTACCCCTACGAGCAGTACTTC
TRBJ2-1 | TRBD2 | TRBV11-1 | 15 | - | CASSSLAGGYNEQFF | TGTGCCAGCAGCTCTCTAGCGGGGGGGTACAATGAGCAGTTCTTC
TRBJ1-1 | - | TRBV5-1 | 13 | once | CASSDPGGTEAFF | TGCGCCAGCAGCGACCCGGGGGGCACTGAAGCTTTCTTT
TRBJ1-1 | - | TRBV18 | 14 | - | CASSPPGLNTEAFF | TGTGCCAGCTCACCTCCCGGGTTGAACACTGAAGCTTTCTTT
TRBJ2-4 | TRBD1 | TRBV23-1 | 14 | - | CASGQGASKNIQYF | TGCGCCAGTGGACAGGGGGCTTCCAAAAACATTCAGTACTTC